This is a list of T cell receptor beta chains from one sample in a study of Tregs in tolerant kidney transplant recipients. The table came from immunoSEQ multiplex PCR; TCRdb's copy has only in-frame clones and leaves some out. The table lists approximately 93,000 clones, 93% of them singletons. The sample here was CD4+ T cells from blood, taken before the transplant. The receptors were gathered from a human donor who received a combined kidney and bone marrow transplant. The CDR3 runs from the conserved cysteine through the conserved F or W. A D gene is named only where the DNA matches it firmly. Where a row states a size, it is once, few, many or the class of an expanded clone; other rows omit it.

NA TRBJ2-2 once TRBV13 CASSLGRTGELFF TGTGCCAGCAGCTTAGGCCGGACCGGGGAGCTGTTTTTT
NA TRBJ1-3 NA TRBV11-3 CASSSTGNTIYF TGTGCCAGCAGCTCGACAGGAAACACCATATATTTT
TRBD1 TRBJ2-1 once TRBV2 CASSTYRGHEQFF TGTGCCAGCAGTACTTACAGGGGGCATGAGCAGTTCTTC
NA TRBJ2-5 NA TRBV7-2 CASSLPRDSQETQYF TGTGCCAGCAGCTTACCCCGGGACTCCCAAGAGACCCAGTACTTC
NA TRBJ1-2 NA TRBV7-2 CASSLEQVYGYTF TGTGCCAGCAGCTTAGAGCAGGTCTATGGCTACACCTTC
NA TRBJ2-3 NA TRBV7-3 CASSPHPTDTQYF TGTGCCAGCAGCCCACATCCTACAGATACGCAGTATTTT
TRBD1 TRBJ1-4 NA TRBV19 CASSFRTGDNEKLFF TGTGCCAGTAGTTTCCGGACAGGGGATAATGAAAAACTGTTTTTT
TRBD2 TRBJ2-7 NA TRBV6-1 CASSDPGLGEAEQYF TGTGCCAGCAGTGACCCGGGACTAGGAGAGGCCGAGCAGTACTTC
NA TRBJ1-2 NA TRBV7-2 CASSPNRDINYGYTF TGTGCCAGCAGTCCTAACAGGGATATTAACTATGGCTACACCTTC
NA TRBJ2-5 NA TRBV7-6 CASSLSSGGETQYF TGTGCCAGCAGCTTATCGTCCGGGGGTGAGACCCAGTACTTC
NA TRBJ2-1 once TRBV5-1 CASSFLQGMYNEQFF TGCGCCAGCAGCTTCCTACAGGGAATGTACAATGAGCAGTTCTTC
TRBD1 TRBJ1-1 NA TRBV18 CASSPTGGTNTEAFF TGTGCCAGCTCTCCGACAGGGGGAACGAACACTGAAGCTTTCTTT
TRBD2 TRBJ2-1 NA TRBV2 CASKQLAGDYNEQFF TGTGCCAGCAAACAATTAGCGGGGGACTACAATGAGCAGTTCTTC
TRBD2 TRBJ2-7 NA TRBV27 CASRGGIHEQCF TGTGCCAGCAGGGGGGGGATCCACGAGCAGTGCTTC
NA TRBJ1-6 once TRBV6-1 CASSEIDKFTSYNSPLHF TGTGCCAGCAGTGAAATCGACAAATTCACCTCCTATAATTCACCCCTCCACTTT
TRBD1 TRBJ2-5 NA TRBV18 CASSPTGGETQYF TGTGCCAGCTCACCGACAGGGGGAGAGACCCAGTACTTC
NA TRBJ2-2 NA TRBV10-3 CAIRPSGVRTGELFF TGTGCCATCAGACCCTCGGGGGTCCGGACCGGGGAGCTGTTTTTT
NA TRBJ1-5 NA TRBV6-1 CASKVTRGNQPQHF TGTGCCAGCAAGGTTACGAGGGGCAATCAGCCCCAGCATTTT
TRBD2 TRBJ2-1 NA TRBV11-3 CASSLVPGGEQFF TGTGCCAGCAGCTTAGTCCCGGGGGGTGAGCAGTTCTTC
NA TRBJ2-7 NA TRBV5-1 CASSEEAIEGLEQYF TGCGCCAGCAGCGAGGAGGCTATAGAGGGCCTCGAGCAGTACTTC
NA TRBJ1-6 NA TRBV14 CASRSQGNSPLHF TGTGCCAGCAGATCCCAGGGGAATTCACCCCTCCACTTT
NA TRBJ2-5 NA TRBV7-2 CASRNPRGGETQYF TGTGCCAGCCGAAACCCGCGCGGTGGGGAGACCCAGTACTTC
NA TRBJ1-4 NA TRBV27 CASSLGGTNEKLFF TGTGCCAGCAGTTTGGGGGGGACTAATGAAAAACTGTTTTTT
NA TRBJ1-5 NA TRBV16 CASSQGGDNREPQHF TGTGCCAGCAGCCAAGGTGGGGACAACAGGGAGCCCCAGCATTTT
TRBD2 TRBJ2-3 NA TRBV14 CASSQELAGGSDTQYF TGTGCCAGCAGCCAAGAACTAGCGGGAGGGTCAGATACGCAGTATTTT
TRBD1 TRBJ2-2 NA TRBV2 CASKTGGNTGELFF TGTGCCAGCAAGACAGGGGGCAACACCGGGGAGCTGTTTTTT
NA TRBJ2-1 NA TRBV5-4 CASSLGAGQLYNEQFF TGTGCCAGCAGCTTGGGTGCGGGACAGCTGTACAATGAGCAGTTCTTC
NA TRBJ2-1 NA TRBV21-1 CASAHRTGLDNEQFF TGTGCCAGCGCTCACCGGACAGGGCTGGACAATGAGCAGTTCTTC
NA TRBJ2-7 NA TRBV6-1 CASQFSSPLYEQYF TGTGCCAGCCAGTTTTCTAGCCCTCTCTACGAGCAGTACTTC
NA TRBJ1-6 NA TRBV5-1 CASSLERDYDSPLHF TGCGCCAGCAGCTTGGAGAGGGACTATGATTCCCCCCTCCACTTT
TRBD1 TRBJ2-7 few TRBV10-3 CAITRQGAAYEQYF TGTGCCATCACTCGACAGGGGGCGGCCTACGAGCAGTACTTC
NA TRBJ1-5 NA TRBV4-1 CASSQNTGRSGQPQHF TGCGCCAGCAGCCAAAATACAGGGAGAAGCGGCCAGCCCCAGCATTTT
TRBD1 TRBJ1-3 NA TRBV29-1 CSVGDLGTGRNTIYF TGCAGCGTTGGAGACCTCGGGACAGGGAGGAACACCATATATTTT
TRBD2 TRBJ2-5 NA TRBV11-2 CASSPVLAGGETQYF TGTGCCAGCAGCCCAGTGTTAGCGGGGGGCGAGACCCAGTACTTC
TRBD2 TRBJ2-6 NA TRBV7-2 CASSLVAAGEAGANVLTF TGTGCCAGCAGCTTAGTTGCAGCGGGAGAGGCTGGGGCCAACGTCCTGACTTTC
NA TRBJ2-7 NA TRBV4-2 CASSQTRGLLYEQYF TGTGCCAGCAGCCAAACAAGGGGACTTCTCTACGAGCAGTACTTC
TRBD1 TRBJ2-7 NA TRBV19 CASSIGDRAAYEQYF TGTGCCAGTAGTATCGGGGACAGGGCAGCCTACGAGCAGTACTTC
TRBD1 TRBJ2-7 NA TRBV19 CASSQTGPYEQYF TGTGCCAGTAGCCAGACAGGGCCCTACGAGCAGTACTTC
NA TRBJ2-6 NA TRBV10-1 CASSEPYCYEITGANVLTF TGCGCCAGCAGTGAGCCTTACTGTTATGAAATAACTGGGGCCAACGTCCTGACTTTC
NA TRBJ1-1 NA TRBV5-4 CASSLVGVLDTEAFF TGTGCCAGCAGCTTGGTAGGGGTATTGGACACTGAAGCTTTCTTT
NA TRBJ1-2 NA TRBV28 CASSFGQGYGYTF TGTGCCAGCAGTTTTGGTCAGGGCTATGGCTACACCTTC
NA TRBJ2-5 NA TRBV5-1 CASSYAGNPEETQYF TGCGCCAGCAGCTATGCGGGGAATCCGGAGGAGACCCAGTACTTC
NA TRBJ1-5 NA TRBV19 CASTPPGWDQPQHF TGTGCCAGTACCCCCCCGGGGTGGGATCAGCCCCAGCATTTT
NA TRBJ2-7 NA TRBV2 CASSKVADYEQYF TGTGCCAGCAGTAAAGTCGCGGACTACGAGCAGTACTTC
TRBD1 TRBJ2-7 once TRBV9 CASSPTGTANYEQYF TGTGCCAGCAGCCCTACCGGGACAGCGAACTACGAGCAGTACTTC
TRBD2 TRBJ2-5 NA TRBV7-6 CASSLRPGLAGLQETQYF TGTGCCAGCAGCTTGAGGCCGGGACTAGCGGGACTTCAAGAGACCCAGTACTTC
NA TRBJ1-3 NA TRBV10-3 CAISESSVSGNTIYF TGTGCCATCAGTGAGTCTTCGGTCTCTGGAAACACCATATATTTT
TRBD2 TRBJ2-2 NA TRBV18 CASSPGLAGVSGELFF TGTGCCAGCTCACCTGGACTAGCGGGAGTTTCCGGGGAGCTGTTTTTT
NA TRBJ2-2 NA TRBV5-1 CASSLVPGRWELFF TGCGCCAGCAGCTTGGTCCCTGGGCGTTGGGAGCTGTTTTTT
NA TRBJ2-7 NA TRBV7-9 CASSFFPAASYEQYF TGTGCCAGCAGCTTCTTCCCAGCGGCCTCCTACGAGCAGTACTTC
NA TRBJ2-7 NA TRBV5-1 CASSLGQGTREQYF TGCGCCAGCAGCTTGGGGCAGGGGACGAGGGAGCAGTACTTC